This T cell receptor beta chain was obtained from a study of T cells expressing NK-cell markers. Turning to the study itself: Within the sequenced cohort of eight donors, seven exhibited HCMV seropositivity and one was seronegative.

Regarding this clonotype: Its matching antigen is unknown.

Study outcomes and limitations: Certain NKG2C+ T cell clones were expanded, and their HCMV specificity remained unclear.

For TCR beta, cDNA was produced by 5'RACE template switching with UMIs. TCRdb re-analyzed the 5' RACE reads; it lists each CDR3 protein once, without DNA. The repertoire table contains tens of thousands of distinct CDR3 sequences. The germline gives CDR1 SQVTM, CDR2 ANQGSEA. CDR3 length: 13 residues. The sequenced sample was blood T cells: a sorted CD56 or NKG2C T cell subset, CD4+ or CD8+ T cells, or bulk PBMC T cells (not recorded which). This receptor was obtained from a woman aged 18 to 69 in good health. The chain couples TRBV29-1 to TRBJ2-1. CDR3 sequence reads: CSVRGGEDNEQFF.